This T cell receptor beta chain was captured by sequencing in a study of blood T cell repertoires in COVID-19. This CDR3 has 13 amino acids. Germline-derived CDR1 and CDR2 are KGHDR and SFDVKD. V shed 4 bases and J shed 11 bases, with 16 bases lying between them. Using immunoSEQ multiplex PCR, the repertoire was profiled, and TCRdb retains in-frame clones only, with some absent. The sample holds 150,000 or so clones, more than 75% seen once. The TCR was taken from a man aged 55 to 70 with COVID-19, enrolled during active disease. Input material: peripheral blood. This chain uses TRBV24-1 with TRBJ2-5; D might be TRBD2 (6 bases). DNA for the CDR3: TGTGCCACCAGTGACCGGGGGACGGATTGGCAGTACTTC. Its protein product is CATSDRGTDWQYF.